This is a list of T cell receptor beta chains from one sample in a study of T cell repertoires in cytomegalovirus infection. TCRdb recomputed calls from the reads with MiXCR, one row per CDR3 protein. The sample holds around 430,000 distinct CDR3 sequences; roughly 46% are singletons and the top ten take about 41%. These receptors are not linked to any known antigen. Specimen: cultured PBMCs, collected from culture after CMV antigen stimulation. The receptors were gathered from a human donor in good health (CMV status not recorded). Some clones in this sample may be carry-over from other donors' samples. Each CDR3 is given with its conserved first and last residue. Each record gives: J gene, clone size, D gene, V gene, CDR3 protein, CDR3 DNA. A D gene is named only where the DNA matches it firmly. Not every row has a clone size; where given, it reads once, few, many or a size class.

j_call: TRBJ1-2
clone_size: -
d_call: -
v_call: TRBV6-6
cdr3_aa: CASSPRQSRDGYTF
cdr3_nt: TGTGCCAGCAGCCCCCGACAGTCCCGAGATGGCTACACCTTC

j_call: TRBJ2-7
clone_size: -
d_call: TRBD1
v_call: TRBV6-6
cdr3_aa: CASSPFGTGAAGEQYF
cdr3_nt: TGTGCCAGCAGTCCCTTTGGGACAGGGGCCGCAGGGGAGCAGTACTTC

j_call: TRBJ1-4
clone_size: -
d_call: -
v_call: TRBV6-6
cdr3_aa: CASSDSGNEKLFF
cdr3_nt: TGTGCCAGCAGTGATTCGGGAAATGAAAAACTGTTTTTT

j_call: TRBJ2-2
clone_size: -
d_call: -
v_call: TRBV12-5
cdr3_aa: CASGLGLFITANTGELFF
cdr3_nt: TGTGCTAGTGGTCTCGGGCTCTTTATCACAGCGAACACCGGGGAGCTGTTTTTT

j_call: TRBJ1-1
clone_size: few
d_call: -
v_call: TRBV7-6
cdr3_aa: CASSSPTGNTEAFF
cdr3_nt: TGTGCCAGCAGCTCTCCGACAGGGAACACTGAAGCTTTCTTT

j_call: TRBJ2-7
clone_size: -
d_call: TRBD2
v_call: TRBV7-4
cdr3_aa: CASSLASPGGSQYF
cdr3_nt: TGTGCCAGCAGCTTAGCGTCCCCGGGGGGTTCGCAGTACTTC

j_call: TRBJ1-5
clone_size: few
d_call: -
v_call: TRBV7-8
cdr3_aa: CASSPYLGFRKSNQPQHF
cdr3_nt: TGTGCCAGCAGCCCCTACCTTGGGTTCCGTAAGAGCAATCAGCCCCAGCATTTT

j_call: TRBJ2-7
clone_size: -
d_call: TRBD2
v_call: TRBV6-1
cdr3_aa: CASQGWRGTSGNSPPRQYF
cdr3_nt: TGTGCCAGCCAAGGTTGGCGGGGGACTAGCGGGAATTCGCCGCCGAGGCAGTACTTC

j_call: TRBJ2-5
clone_size: -
d_call: -
v_call: TRBV12-3/TRBV12-4
cdr3_aa: CASSYGTEETQYF
cdr3_nt: TGTGCCAGCAGTTATGGGACCGAAGAGACCCAGTACTTC

j_call: TRBJ2-1
clone_size: -
d_call: -
v_call: TRBV20-1
cdr3_aa: CSARDRGESSYNEQFF
cdr3_nt: TGCAGTGCTAGAGATCGGGGAGAAAGCTCCTACAATGAGCAGTTCTTC

j_call: TRBJ1-1
clone_size: -
d_call: -
v_call: TRBV12-3/TRBV12-4
cdr3_aa: CARSFRGFGTEAFF
cdr3_nt: TGTGCCAGGAGTTTTAGGGGATTTGGCACTGAAGCTTTCTTT

j_call: TRBJ2-1
clone_size: few
d_call: -
v_call: TRBV12-3/TRBV12-4
cdr3_aa: CASNTLGPSEDEQFF
cdr3_nt: TGTGCCAGCAACACACTCGGGCCTAGCGAGGATGAGCAGTTCTTC

j_call: TRBJ1-1
clone_size: few
d_call: -
v_call: TRBV19
cdr3_aa: CASIMGGAMNTEAFF
cdr3_nt: TGTGCCAGTATTATGGGGGGCGCCATGAACACTGAAGCTTTCTTT

j_call: TRBJ1-1
clone_size: few
d_call: -
v_call: TRBV19
cdr3_aa: CASSIRELSTEAFF
cdr3_nt: TGTGCCAGTAGTATACGCGAGTTGAGCACTGAAGCTTTCTTT

j_call: TRBJ1-2
clone_size: -
d_call: TRBD1
v_call: TRBV7-2
cdr3_aa: CASSSVTGTGDGYTF
cdr3_nt: TGTGCCAGCAGCTCCGTCACCGGGACAGGGGATGGCTACACCTTC

j_call: TRBJ2-1
clone_size: few
d_call: -
v_call: TRBV7-8
cdr3_aa: CASSFWNNEQFF
cdr3_nt: TGTGCCAGCAGCTTTTGGAACAATGAGCAGTTCTTC

j_call: TRBJ2-3
clone_size: -
d_call: -
v_call: TRBV12-5
cdr3_aa: CASGSQKRLVPDTQYF
cdr3_nt: TGTGCTAGTGGTTCTCAAAAGCGACTAGTACCAGATACGCAGTATTTT

j_call: TRBJ1-4
clone_size: -
d_call: -
v_call: TRBV28
cdr3_aa: CASSAMRALLSGNEKLFF
cdr3_nt: TGTGCCAGCAGTGCCATGAGGGCTCTACTCTCGGGTAATGAAAAACTGTTTTTT

j_call: TRBJ2-3
clone_size: once
d_call: -
v_call: TRBV19
cdr3_aa: CASSRRLASTDTQYF
cdr3_nt: TGTGCCAGTAGCCGGCGGCTAGCGAGCACAGATACGCAGTATTTT

j_call: TRBJ2-1
clone_size: -
d_call: TRBD1
v_call: TRBV4-3
cdr3_aa: CASSQADRRLNEQFF
cdr3_nt: TGCGCCAGCAGCCAAGCGGACAGGCGCCTCAATGAGCAGTTCTTC

j_call: TRBJ2-6
clone_size: -
d_call: TRBD1
v_call: TRBV28
cdr3_aa: CASRDRELSSGANVLTF
cdr3_nt: TGTGCCAGCAGGGACAGGGAGCTCTCCTCTGGGGCCAACGTCCTGACTTTC

j_call: TRBJ1-4
clone_size: -
d_call: -
v_call: TRBV12-3/TRBV12-4
cdr3_aa: CASSWAEKLFF
cdr3_nt: TGTGCCAGCAGCTGGGCCGAAAAACTGTTTTTT

j_call: TRBJ2-7
clone_size: -
d_call: -
v_call: TRBV6-2/TRBV6-3
cdr3_aa: CASSPRGVNYYEQYF
cdr3_nt: TGTGCCAGCAGCCCTCGGGGCGTTAACTACTACGAGCAGTACTTC

j_call: TRBJ2-7
clone_size: -
d_call: -
v_call: TRBV7-2
cdr3_aa: CASSLNPLDEQYF
cdr3_nt: TGTGCCAGCAGCTTGAACCCCCTGGACGAGCAGTACTTC

j_call: TRBJ2-7
clone_size: -
d_call: TRBD1
v_call: TRBV7-2
cdr3_aa: CASSSQGVGNEQYF
cdr3_nt: TGTGCCAGCAGCTCACAGGGGGTTGGAAACGAGCAGTACTTC

j_call: TRBJ2-3
clone_size: few
d_call: TRBD2
v_call: TRBV7-9
cdr3_aa: CASSGGTSGSNTQYF
cdr3_nt: TGTGCCAGCAGCGGGGGGACTAGCGGATCCAATACGCAGTATTTT

j_call: TRBJ2-7
clone_size: -
d_call: -
v_call: TRBV7-2
cdr3_aa: CASSTGTRGNEQYF
cdr3_nt: TGTGCCAGCAGCACTGGGACCCGGGGGAACGAGCAGTACTTC

j_call: TRBJ1-1
clone_size: few
d_call: -
v_call: TRBV12-3/TRBV12-4
cdr3_aa: CAQHTGALQRMNTEAFF
cdr3_nt: TGTGCTCAGCACACGGGGGCACTACAAAGGATGAACACTGAAGCTTTCTTT

j_call: TRBJ2-3
clone_size: -
d_call: -
v_call: TRBV5-1
cdr3_aa: CASSAATSSDITDTQYF
cdr3_nt: TGCGCCAGCAGCGCGGCCACGTCGTCGGACATCACAGATACGCAGTATTTT

j_call: TRBJ1-2
clone_size: few
d_call: -
v_call: TRBV7-9
cdr3_aa: CASSSPGANYGYTF
cdr3_nt: TGTGCCAGCAGCTCACCGGGAGCTAACTATGGCTACACCTTC

j_call: TRBJ2-1
clone_size: -
d_call: TRBD2
v_call: TRBV2
cdr3_aa: CASSASGLAGGLGYNEQFF
cdr3_nt: TGTGCCAGCTCAGCCTCGGGACTAGCGGGAGGGTTGGGTTACAATGAGCAGTTCTTC

j_call: TRBJ2-7
clone_size: -
d_call: TRBD1
v_call: TRBV7-2
cdr3_aa: CASSSQGVSYEQYF
cdr3_nt: TGTGCCAGCAGCTCACAGGGGGTAAGCTACGAGCAGTACTTC

j_call: TRBJ2-7
clone_size: -
d_call: -
v_call: TRBV18
cdr3_aa: CASSPRTTIYEQYF
cdr3_nt: TGTGCCAGCTCACCACGTACAACGATTTACGAGCAGTACTTC

j_call: TRBJ2-5
clone_size: few
d_call: -
v_call: TRBV7-2
cdr3_aa: CASSLAWIETQYF
cdr3_nt: TGTGCCAGCAGCTTAGCGTGGATTGAGACCCAGTACTTC

j_call: TRBJ1-1
clone_size: -
d_call: TRBD1
v_call: TRBV10-3
cdr3_aa: CAISDTGTGMNTEAFF
cdr3_nt: TGTGCCATCAGTGATACCGGGACAGGGATGAACACTGAAGCTTTCTTT

j_call: TRBJ2-7
clone_size: -
d_call: TRBD1
v_call: TRBV6-1
cdr3_aa: CASSDFVGTGVSYEQYF
cdr3_nt: TGTGCCAGCAGTGACTTCGTTGGGACAGGGGTCTCCTACGAGCAGTACTTC

j_call: TRBJ2-2
clone_size: few
d_call: TRBD1
v_call: TRBV7-8
cdr3_aa: CASSLKLDRTTGELFF
cdr3_nt: TGTGCCAGCAGTCTAAAACTGGACAGGACAACCGGGGAGCTGTTTTTT

j_call: TRBJ1-4
clone_size: many
d_call: -
v_call: TRBV7-6
cdr3_aa: CASSLGVGDEKLFF
cdr3_nt: TGTGCCAGCAGCTTAGGTGTAGGGGATGAAAAACTGTTTTTT

j_call: TRBJ1-4
clone_size: many
d_call: -
v_call: TRBV7-2
cdr3_aa: CASSLRGTRTAEKLFF
cdr3_nt: TGTGCCAGCAGCTTAAGGGGGACCCGGACAGCTGAAAAACTGTTTTTT

j_call: TRBJ2-1
clone_size: few
d_call: -
v_call: TRBV7-6
cdr3_aa: CASSLVGSGPKINEQFF
cdr3_nt: TGTGCCAGCAGCTTAGTGGGTTCGGGCCCCAAAATCAATGAGCAGTTCTTC

j_call: TRBJ2-6
clone_size: -
d_call: -
v_call: TRBV7-2
cdr3_aa: CASQDPTGGANVLTF
cdr3_nt: TGTGCCAGCCAGGACCCAACGGGTGGGGCCAACGTCCTGACTTTC

j_call: TRBJ2-2
clone_size: few
d_call: TRBD2
v_call: TRBV12-3/TRBV12-4
cdr3_aa: CASSFLGGAGFRTGELFF
cdr3_nt: TGTGCCAGCAGTTTCCTCGGGGGGGCCGGGTTCAGGACCGGGGAGCTGTTTTTT